This T cell receptor beta chain is from a study of regulatory T cells in long-lasting Graves disease. General study results and limits: Persistent disease favored TRBV28, TRBJ1-2 and TRBJ2-5.

This clonotype was detected a few times. Its target is not known. This CDR3 has 14 residues. Per the germline V gene, CDR1 is LNHDA and CDR2 is SQIVND (reference sequence). With V trimmed by 4 bases and J by 4 bases, 6 bases remained unmatched. Building of the TCR beta libraries involved iRepertoire HTBI primers and Arm-PCR of CDR3 regions. A single record per CDR3 protein comes from TCRdb applying MiXCR to the multiplex PCR reads. Found here are roughly 450,000 distinct CDR3 sequences, about a fifth of them singletons; the top ten hold approximately 8%. The time point is: persistent/refractory GD, antithyroid drugs over 5 years with positive TRAb. RNA isolated from PBMCs was used to make the TCR library.

The gene calls are TRBV19 and TRBJ1-2, with 7 bases lining up with TRBD1. Sequenced here: peripheral blood mononuclear cells (PBMCs), sampled when the disease was refractory, from a patient treated with antithyroid drugs. The clonotype comes from a female donor with Graves disease. The CDR3 region is CASSTTWDSYGYTF. The CDR3, as DNA: TGTGCCAGTAGTACCACCTGGGACAGCTATGGCTACACCTTC.